This TCR beta chain was identified in a study of T-cell reconstitution after alpha-beta-depleted transplantation in children. General study points: Approximately two months post-transplant, alpha-beta T cells reportedly originated from several hundred expanded graft clones.

V shed 5 bases, J shed 6 bases, and the junction held 5 bases outside the gene matches. The CDR3 runs to 15 residues. The germline gives CDR1 SNHLY, CDR2 FYNNEI. This clonotype was seen at least ten times. Its target is not known. Library preparation (for TCRbeta) was performed with unique molecular identifiers. MiXCR was run by TCRdb on the PCR reads, yielding one entry per CDR3 protein. Of roughly 280,000 distinct CDR3 sequences listed, roughly 11% were seen once; the top ten hold around 20%. This sequence was found in a male patient between 2 and 15 years old who had a stem cell transplant for chronic granulomatous disease, so the T cells may come from the graft donor. The chain joins TRBV2 to TRBJ2-1; 12 positions agree with TRBD2. The sequenced sample was peripheral blood, obtained 180 days after TCRalphabeta/CD19-depleted stem cell transplant. The CDR3 protein is CASSTSSGRGNEQFF. CDR3 coding DNA: TGTGCCAGCAGTACCTCTAGCGGGAGGGGCAATGAGCAGTTCTTC.